This T cell receptor (beta chain) derives from a study of PD-L1 blockade in urothelial cancer. Produced via immunoSEQ multiplex PCR; TCRdb's table is partial and in-frame only. The sample holds some 60,000 clones, about 86% seen once. J gave up 3 bases and V 0 bases, and 1 base lay outside the gene matches. The CDR3 length is 17 residues. Germline V gives CDR1 SGHTA, CDR2 FQGNSA. This TCR derives from a man in his fifties with urothelial cancer. The chain joins TRBV7-2 to TRBJ2-1; 14 bases map to TRBD2. Specimen: PBMCs, collected around atezolizumab (anti-PD-L1) treatment. The DNA of the CDR3 is TGTGCCAGCAGCTTAGCGGGGACTAGCGGGAGCTACAATGAGCAGTTCTTC. Protein sequence: CASSLAGTSGSYNEQFF.